This TCR beta chain came from a study of identical twins (dated by TCRdb to 2016 to 2017). Concerning the study at large: To test whether fetal clonotypes persist, the study used deep sequencing on TCR alpha and beta repertoires from monozygotic twins, unrelated adults of various ages, and cord blood. To rule out contamination, the twin experiments were replicated at different times with different library preparation protocols. The study at large found these results: Fewer insertions were carried by abundant cord blood beta clonotypes, a similar but weaker trend appeared in young adult naive repertoires, and no such trend appeared in memory repertoires. Because the same donors could not be followed over many years, the conclusions relied on cross-sectional statistical analysis. Compared with coincidental sharing between unrelated individuals, an excess of low generation-probability sequences was observed among out-of-frame TCR alpha sequences shared between twins. The excess sharing between twins in beta out-of-frame sequences was weaker because fewer shared sequences reduced the signal-to-noise ratio. Invariant T cells such as MAIT and iNKT could partly confound zero-insertion analyses, though diverse VJ usage argued against this for most clonotypes. Recombination models systematically underestimated out-of-frame TCR alpha sharing in monozygotic twins but agreed with sharing between unrelated individuals.

Comments on this clonotype: Its binding antigen is unknown. Base qualities are not provided; no much larger clone lies one nucleotide away.

The protocol used for the library was 5' RACE. The reads were generated on an Illumina HiSeq 2000. Template switching introduced a universal primer binding site; the final cDNA contained a unique molecular identifier, enabling accurate counting of TCR cDNA molecules. Specific primers in the conserved constant-segment region were used to synthesize first-strand cDNA for the TCR alpha and beta chains. To control for contamination, every cDNA library was double barcoded, receiving both a SMART-Mk sample barcode and Illumina barcodes. TruSeq adapter sequences, together with Illumina sample barcodes, were added in two successive PCR steps. TCR alpha and beta cDNA libraries were sequenced on the Illumina HiSeq platform with custom primers. Regarding the original processing steps: MiGEC was used to process raw reads and extract unique molecular identifiers, and MiXCR was used to find CDR3 positions. For each individual, recombination models were inferred using an EM algorithm with the repgenHMM and IGoR tools. The analysis of shared clonotypes was done with the tcR package in R, with sharing normalized by the product of cloneset sizes. Out-of-frame nonproductive sequences were analyzed to study raw recombination free of thymic and clonal selection effects. TCRdb itself trimmed the public reads at Q25 with fastp, ran MiXCR and retained productive beta chains. Merged by CDR3 protein, the rows form single entries marked with the most common genes and DNA. V and J calls and clone size were set by TCRdb, not the authors. This sample is represented by fewer than 800,000 distinct CDR3 sequences; about 7.6% of them were singletons. The ten largest account for roughly 1.5% of the sample.

All donors were healthy Caucasians. Three pairs of female monozygotic twins, all aged 18 to 29 years, were included in the twin cohort. Peripheral blood mononuclear cells were used as the source from which RNA for TCR libraries was isolated. The same sample was also studied in work on yellow fever vaccine responses in identical twins. The second study, in turn, reports: According to the authors, the vaccine-induced T cell response in identical twins seemed to be partly convergent and partly specific to each individual. Focusing on identical twins, the study followed the T cell clones that responded to the vaccine, and did so with precision.

Sequencing was carried out using PBMCs. This TCR derives from a woman younger than 30 in good health.

The DNA sequence is TGTGCCAGCAGCGTAACGGGTAGCTCCTACGAGCAGTACTTC. This sequence encodes CASSVTGSSYEQYF. The chain is assembled from TRBV9 and TRBJ2-7, with no D gene named confidently. Reading from cysteine to phenylalanine, the CDR3 counts 14 amino acids. Only the CDR3 part of the read is kept: 42 bases, read in frame from the first base. The trim is 1 base for V and 0 bases for J, with a gap of 8 bases between the germline ends. The germline V gene encodes CDR1 SGDLS and CDR2 YYNGEE.